The clone carrying this T cell receptor beta chain was counted only a few times. Patients who underwent sequencing had shown CD8+CD57+ cell expansion by flow cytometry. Every one of the patients had aplastic anemia (severe, acquired). Prior therapy had not been administered to any patient at the time of blood sampling. The CDR3 length is 15 residues. The V and J ends lost 6 bases and 7 bases, in that order; junction bases with no gene match: 7. For CDR3 and TCR beta VDJ profiling, genomic DNA was the template used. TCRdb independently ran MiXCR on the reads; one entry per CDR3 protein. Of hundreds of thousands of distinct CDR3 sequences in the sample, around a third were seen once. This sample stems from a study of CD8+CD57+ T cells in acquired aplastic anemia.

This TCR was recovered from a human donor with aplastic anemia. This sequence joins TRBV12-3 or TRBV12-4 and TRBJ2-5; 14 positions match TRBD2. Sequences were obtained from sorted CD4+, CD8+, or CD8+CD57+ T cells (not recorded which) from PBMCs. CDR3 in DNA: TGTGCCAGCAGCTACACGGGGACTAGCGGGGGGACCCAGTACTTC. Its translation is CASSYTGTSGGTQYF.